Below are 26 T cell receptor beta chains sequenced from a single sample in a study of T-cell reconstitution after alpha-beta-depleted transplantation in children. Unique molecular identifiers were used to barcode this TCRbeta library. Each CDR3 protein gets one entry after TCRdb re-called the PCR reads with MiXCR. The table has 210,000 or so distinct CDR3 sequences, about 9.5% seen once. The specimen was PBMCs from the stem cell graft donor, collected from the stem cell graft. These TCRs come from a human donor who donated a stem cell graft to a child with acute lymphoblastic leukemia.

The chain uses TRBV5-6 and TRBJ1-5; 12 bases are a match to TRBD1. With V trimmed by 4 bases and J by 4 bases, 3 bases remained unmatched. The germline CDR1 and CDR2 sequences are SGHDT and YYEEEE. The CDR3 has 15 amino acids. The DNA for the CDR3 is TGTGCCAGCAGCGGGACAGGGGGCGGGAATCAGCCCCAGCATTTT. Protein product: CASSGTGGGNQPQHF. The entire variable domain, with the rest obtained from reference TRBV5-6 and TRBJ1-5, is as follows: DAGVTQSPTHLIKTRGQQVTLRCSPKSGHDTVSWYQQALGQGPQFIFQYYEEEERQRGNFPDRFSGHQFPNYSSELNVNALLLGDSALYLCASSGTGGGNQPQHFGDGTRLSIL.

The sample holds many counts of this clonotype. The chain is built from TRBV9 and TRBJ2-3; D is uncertain. With 0 bases removed from V and 6 bases from J, the gap between germline ends came to 5 bases. Per the germline V gene, CDR1 is SGDLS and CDR2 is YYNGEE. The CDR3 runs to 12 residues. This CDR3 reads CASSVVVDTQYF. The CDR3 nucleotides read TGTGCCAGCAGCGTAGTAGTGGATACGCAGTATTTT.

V gene TRBV11-2 combines with J gene TRBJ1-1; D remains unclear. This CDR3 spans 14 amino acids. The germline V gene encodes CDR1 SGHAT and CDR2 FQNNGV. The germline V and J ends were trimmed by 5 bases and 5 bases, with 15 bases remaining between them. The CDR3: CASSPEAGWTEAFF. CDR3 sequence (DNA): TGTGCCAGCAGCCCAGAGGCAGGTTGGACTGAAGCTTTCTTT.

This sequence joins TRBV5-1 and TRBJ2-3; 12 bases are a match to TRBD2. Per germline, CDR1 SGHRS and CDR2 YFSETQ. The CDR3 consists of 17 residues. V was pared by 0 bases and J by 1 base, with 3 bases of the junction left unmatched. The CDR3 sequence is CASSLGWTSGGTDTQYF. The CDR3 DNA follows: TGCGCCAGCAGCTTGGGGTGGACTAGCGGGGGCACAGATACGCAGTATTTT.

This clonotype has only a few counts. The CDR3 loop is CASNTRGLAGAYTDTQYF. The CDR3 coding sequence is TGTGCCAGCAATACTCGGGGACTAGCGGGGGCCTACACAGATACGCAGTATTTT. V is TRBV12-3 or TRBV12-4 and J is TRBJ2-3, with 14 bases aligning to TRBD2. This CDR3 spans 18 amino acids. V gave up 7 bases and J gave up 2 bases; unmatched junction bases: 11.

This clonotype was seen repeatedly, ten times or more. The rearrangement joins TRBV6-5 to TRBJ2-7, with D tentatively TRBD2 (6 bases). Per the germline V gene, CDR1 is MNHEY and CDR2 is SVGAGI. The CDR3 loop spans 13 amino acids. The V end was cut by 6 bases, the J end by 6 bases, with 15 bases between. The CDR3 nucleotides are TGTGCCAGCAGCTACGGGACTCCTAGCGAGCAGTACTTC. Translating it yields CASSYGTPSEQYF.

This clonotype showed up just a few times. The V gene is TRBV24-1, the J gene TRBJ2-1; 9 bases match TRBD2. In germline, CDR1 is KGHDR, CDR2 SFDVKD. The CDR3 is 16 residues long. J lost 6 bases, V lost 6 bases, and 11 bases had no gene match. This CDR3 is CATSSTRGGGFNEQFF. DNA of the CDR3: TGTGCCACCAGTTCCACGCGGGGGGGCGGGTTCAATGAGCAGTTCTTC.

A few counts support this clonotype. The gene calls are TRBV5-1 and TRBJ2-1, with 10 bases aligning to TRBD1. V shed 2 bases and J 9 bases; nucleotides not matched to a gene: 14. This CDR3 contains 17 residues. From germline, CDR1 is SGHRS and CDR2 YFSETQ. The chain's CDR3 is CASSFDPAGTGASEQFF. The CDR3 DNA follows: TGCGCCAGCAGCTTTGATCCCGCCGGGACAGGGGCGAGTGAGCAGTTCTTC.

This clonotype has only a few counts. V usage is TRBV7-2 and J usage is TRBJ1-2; a possible D gene is TRBD1 (5 bases). Trimming removed 1 base from V and 6 bases from J, with 9 bases in between. The CDR3 spans 13 residues. CDR1 and CDR2 (germline): SGHTA, FQGNSA. The CDR3 DNA follows: TGTGCCAGCAGCTTAGTGGGGCAACATGGCTACACCTTC. Translating gives CASSLVGQHGYTF.

This clonotype was seen a few times. Lacking the conserved final phenylalanine or tryptophan, this CDR3 likely reflects a read error. The rearrangement uses TRBV7-2 and TRBJ2-5, with TRBD1 as a possible D gene (6 bases). The CDR3 is 15 residues long. The germline V gene encodes CDR1 SGHTA and CDR2 FQGNSA. Trimming cost V 2 bases and J 6 bases, with 16 bases left between them. CDR3 in amino acids: CASSLLNPQGQTQYL. For the CDR3, the DNA is TGTGCCAGCAGCTTATTGAACCCACAGGGCCAGACCCAGTACCTC.

This clonotype was counted only a few times. J is TRBJ2-5 and V is TRBV27; possibly TRBD1 for D (5 bases). The ends were cut back, 3 bases at V and 2 bases at J, with 16 bases in the middle. CDR1 and CDR2 (germline): MNHEY, SMNVEV (reference sequence). The CDR3 spans 16 residues. CDR3 loop: CASSFYMKGSQETQYF. CDR3 nucleotides: TGTGCCAGCAGTTTCTACATGAAGGGGTCACAAGAGACCCAGTACTTC.

In this sample, this clonotype turned up many times. This rearrangement joins TRBV7-9 to TRBJ1-1; D call uncertain. The CDR3 covers 11 residues. Germline CDR1 is SEHNR and CDR2 is FQNEAQ (reference sequence). Trimming stripped 3 bases from V and 8 bases from J, with 7 bases between. For the CDR3, the DNA is TGTGCCAGCAGCTTCGGGGAAGAAGCTTTCTTT. Encoded protein: CASSFGEEAFF.

This clonotype has a handful of counts. The CDR3 coding sequence is TGCAGTGCTCCACAGGGGTTCGGGGAGCTGTTTTTT. It yields the protein CSAPQGFGELFF. The chain has TRBV20-1 and TRBJ2-2; 7 bases line up with TRBD1. The CDR3 loop spans 12 amino acids. The germline gives CDR1 DFQATT, CDR2 SNEGSKA (reference sequence). V shed 5 bases and J 7 bases; nucleotides not matched to a gene: 4.

This chain links TRBV2 with TRBJ1-2, with D perhaps matching TRBD1 (5 bases). This CDR3 has 15 amino acids. Germline values: CDR1 SNHLY, CDR2 FYNNEI. The V end was cut by 3 bases, the J end by 4 bases, with 15 bases between. The chain's CDR3 is CASSDSRGASYGYTF. The CDR3 DNA reads as TGTGCCAGCAGTGATTCTAGGGGCGCGAGCTATGGCTACACCTTC. The variable domain in full, with the rest retrieved from reference TRBV2 and TRBJ1-2, is EPEVTQTPSHQVTQMGQEVILRCVPISNHLYFYWYRQILGQKVEFLVSFYNNEISEKSEIFDDQFSVERPDGSNFTLKIRSTKLEDSAMYFCASSDSRGASYGYTFGSGTRLTVV.

The chain links TRBV18 to TRBJ1-1; maybe TRBD1 (6 bases). V shed 3 bases and J shed 3 bases, with 11 bases lying between them. This CDR3 has 14 residues. CDR1 and CDR2 from the germline V gene are KGHSH and LQKENI. The CDR3 nucleotides are TGTGCCAGCTCACCGCAACAGGGTGACACTGAAGCTTTCTTT. It is translated as CASSPQQGDTEAFF. The full variable domain, with the rest looked up from reference TRBV18 and TRBJ1-1, is NAGVMQNPRHLVRRRGQEARLRCSPMKGHSHVYWYRQLPEEGLKFMVYLQKENIIDESGMPKERFSAEFPKEGPSILRIQQVVRGDSAAYFCASSPQQGDTEAFFGQGTRLTVV.

The CDR3 here is CASRLMGQNTEAFF. In DNA, the CDR3 is TGTGCCAGCAGACTGATGGGGCAGAACACTGAAGCTTTCTTT. The rearrangement joins TRBV12-3 or TRBV12-4 to TRBJ1-1, with D possibly being TRBD1 (5 bases). The CDR3 runs to 14 residues. V shed 6 bases and J shed 1 base, with 12 bases lying between them.

This clonotype turned up a few times. The chain combines TRBV15 with TRBJ2-3, with D unclear. Trimming pared 0 bases from V and 5 bases from J, leaving 18 bases between. CDR1 and CDR2 (germline): LNHNV, YYDKDF (reference sequence). The CDR3 extends over 17 amino acids. The CDR3 nucleotides read TGTGCCACCAGCAGAGATCTGAATTGGGAATCCGGAGATACGCAGTATTTT. This gives the protein CATSRDLNWESGDTQYF.

This clonotype was observed at least ten times. V is TRBV29-1 and J is TRBJ2-3; 10 nucleotides align to TRBD1. The CDR3 contains 13 residues. V trimming: 7 bases; J trimming: 5 bases; junction bases outside the gene matches: 6. Germline V lookup: CDR1 SQVTM, CDR2 ANQGSEA. The CDR3 loop reads CSGHDRGQDTQYF. CDR3 sequence (DNA): TGCAGCGGCCACGACAGGGGGCAAGATACGCAGTATTTT.

This chain connects TRBV6-2 or TRBV6-3 to TRBJ2-3, with TRBD1 matching 9 bases. The J segment lost 3 bases and the V segment lost 10 bases, leaving 8 bases of the junction unmatched. This CDR3 comprises 14 residues. Per germline, CDR1 MNHEY and CDR2 SVGEGT. The CDR3: CATRDRVATDTQYF. CDR3 sequence (DNA): TGTGCCACCCGGGACAGGGTGGCGACAGATACGCAGTATTTT.

The chain uses TRBV6-5 and TRBJ1-1; 7 nucleotides match TRBD1. J lost 2 bases, V lost 2 bases, and 8 bases had no gene match. The germline gives CDR1 MNHEY, CDR2 SVGAGI. CDR3 size: 16 residues. The CDR3, as DNA: TGTGCCAGCAGTTACGGCCAGGGGGTGAAAAACACTGAAGCTTTCTTT. This codes for CASSYGQGVKNTEAFF.

V and J are TRBV5-1 and TRBJ2-5, with D maybe TRBD2 (5 bases). The CDR3 has 15 residues. Germline CDR1 and CDR2: SGHRS and YFSETQ. The V end was cut by 4 bases, the J end by 5 bases, with 18 bases between. CDR3 DNA: TGCGCCAGCAGCAGAGCCGGGAATCAGGCCGAGACCCAGTACTTC. Its protein is CASSRAGNQAETQYF.

This clonotype was recorded many times. This sequence joins TRBV5-1 and TRBJ2-7, with D hard to call. The CDR3 is 14 residues long. Germline values: CDR1 SGHRS, CDR2 YFSETQ. The V end lost 5 bases, the J end lost 0 bases, and 12 bases lay between the germline ends. CDR3 sequence reads: CASRAQGNSYEQYF. The CDR3 coding sequence is TGCGCCAGCAGGGCCCAAGGAAACTCCTACGAGCAGTACTTC. Complete variable domain (other parts from reference TRBV5-1 and TRBJ2-7): KAGVTQTPRYLIKTRGQQVTLSCSPISGHRSVSWYQQTPGQGLQFLFEYFSETQRNKGNFPGRFSGRQFSNSRSEMNVSTLELGDSALYLCASRAQGNSYEQYFGPGTRLTVT.

The chain links TRBV4-2 to TRBJ2-3, with 8 bases lining up with TRBD2. After removal of 0 bases from V and 2 bases from J, the junction contained 7 bases not matched to a gene. CDR3 length: 17 amino acids. Germline V gene lookup returns CDR1 LGHNA and CDR2 YNFKEQ. CDR3 amino acids: CASSQEAGVLVTDTQYF. The CDR3 nucleotides are TGTGCCAGCAGCCAAGAAGCGGGGGTCCTCGTCACAGATACGCAGTATTTT.

This clonotype came up a few times. J is TRBJ2-1 and V is TRBV2, with 8 bases identical to TRBD2. J gave up 4 bases and V 10 bases, and 9 bases lay outside the gene matches. The CDR3 is made up of 14 amino acids. Germline lookup yields CDR1 SNHLY and CDR2 FYNNEI. The CDR3: CATDGVAGYNEQFF. The CDR3 DNA is TGTGCCACCGACGGAGTAGCGGGGTACAATGAGCAGTTCTTC.

The chain couples TRBV24-1 to TRBJ1-5, with D perhaps TRBD1 (5 bases). Germline V gene data show CDR1 as KGHDR and CDR2 as SFDVKD. The V end lost 7 bases, the J end lost 4 bases, and 7 bases lay between the germline ends. This CDR3 is built from 12 residues. The CDR3 DNA is TGTGCCACCAGCTCAGGGAATCAGCCCCAGCATTTT. It codes for CATSSGNQPQHF.

This clonotype was detected many times. The chain carries TRBV12-3 or TRBV12-4 and TRBJ2-2; 7 bases are a match to TRBD1. CDR3 length: 13 residues. The J segment lost 7 bases and the V segment lost 6 bases, leaving 5 bases of the junction unmatched. CDR3 coding DNA: TGTGCCAGCAGCCGACGACAGGGCGGGGAGCTGTTTTTT. It specifies CASSRRQGGELFF.